A selection of T cell receptor beta chains follows, all from one sample in a study of human T cells and chemical hapten exposure. TCRdb re-analysed the RACE reads in MiXCR, keeping a single row per CDR3 protein. The sample has some 110,000 distinct CDR3 sequences, less than 15% seen once. Specimen: whole blood, collected in connection with sensitization to the hapten diphenylcyclopropenone (DPC). The receptors were sampled from a woman aged 45-60 years with alopecia areata. Some clones in this sample may be carry-over from other donors' samples. Each CDR3 is given with its conserved first and last residue. D genes are given only for firm matches. The listing skips clone size in some rows; elsewhere it reads once, few, many or a size class.

abundance: .
j_gene: TRBJ2-7
len: 13
v_gene: TRBV7-6
d_gene: TRBD1
CDR3aa: CASSFSRGLEQYF
CDR3nt: TGTGCCAGCAGCTTTTCCAGGGGGCTTGAGCAGTACTTC

abundance: many
j_gene: TRBJ2-1
len: 13
v_gene: TRBV2
d_gene: .
CDR3aa: CASSEWDYNEQFF
CDR3nt: TGTGCCAGCAGTGAATGGGACTACAATGAGCAGTTCTTC

abundance: many
j_gene: TRBJ2-1
len: 12
v_gene: TRBV7-9
d_gene: .
CDR3aa: CASSLTSGEQFF
CDR3nt: TGTGCCAGCAGCCTCACCTCGGGGGAGCAGTTCTTC

abundance: many
j_gene: TRBJ2-7
len: 14
v_gene: TRBV6-4
d_gene: .
CDR3aa: CASSADRGSYEQYF
CDR3nt: TGTGCCAGCAGTGCCGACCGGGGATCCTACGAGCAGTACTTC

abundance: many
j_gene: TRBJ2-2
len: 15
v_gene: TRBV18
d_gene: .
CDR3aa: CASSPLTVNTGELFF
CDR3nt: TGTGCCAGCTCACCGTTGACTGTGAACACCGGGGAGCTGTTTTTT

abundance: few
j_gene: TRBJ2-1
len: 16
v_gene: TRBV4-3
d_gene: .
CDR3aa: CASSQSPSGRYNEQFF
CDR3nt: TGCGCCAGCAGCCAAAGTCCCAGTGGGCGGTACAATGAGCAGTTCTTC

abundance: .
j_gene: TRBJ1-2
len: 15
v_gene: TRBV28
d_gene: .
CDR3aa: CASSLEARDIYGYTF
CDR3nt: TGTGCCAGCAGTCTAGAGGCGCGAGACATCTATGGCTACACCTTC

abundance: few
j_gene: TRBJ2-1
len: 15
v_gene: TRBV7-9
d_gene: TRBD2
CDR3aa: CASSLVGVSGEKQFF
CDR3nt: TGTGCCAGCAGCTTAGTCGGGGTTAGCGGGGAGAAGCAGTTCTTC

abundance: .
j_gene: TRBJ1-5
len: 15
v_gene: TRBV12-3/TRBV12-4
d_gene: TRBD1
CDR3aa: CASSVGQGVGQPQHF
CDR3nt: TGTGCCAGCAGTGTCGGACAGGGTGTAGGTCAGCCCCAGCATTTT

abundance: .
j_gene: TRBJ2-7
len: 15
v_gene: TRBV20-1
d_gene: TRBD1
CDR3aa: CSAEERTGGSYEQYF
CDR3nt: TGCAGTGCCGAAGAAAGGACAGGGGGCTCCTACGAGCAGTACTTC

abundance: .
j_gene: TRBJ2-1
len: 15
v_gene: TRBV7-2
d_gene: .
CDR3aa: CASSFDRSSYNEQFF
CDR3nt: TGTGCCAGCAGCTTCGACAGGAGCTCCTACAATGAGCAGTTCTTC

abundance: many
j_gene: TRBJ2-3
len: 18
v_gene: TRBV7-2
d_gene: TRBD2
CDR3aa: CASSLKSLAGDHTDTQYF
CDR3nt: TGTGCCAGCAGCTTAAAGTCGCTAGCGGGAGACCACACAGATACGCAGTATTTT

abundance: few
j_gene: TRBJ2-7
len: 14
v_gene: TRBV5-1
d_gene: .
CDR3aa: CASSLGQAGYEQYF
CDR3nt: TGCGCCAGCAGCTTGGGCCAGGCCGGGTACGAGCAGTACTTC

abundance: few
j_gene: TRBJ2-7
len: 16
v_gene: TRBV28
d_gene: .
CDR3aa: CASSLDPGGRSYEQYF
CDR3nt: TGTGCCAGCAGTTTAGATCCCGGGGGACGGTCCTACGAGCAGTACTTC

abundance: .
j_gene: TRBJ1-3
len: 14
v_gene: TRBV6-6
d_gene: .
CDR3aa: CASSPRSSGNTIYF
CDR3nt: TGTGCCAGCAGCCCCCGCAGCTCTGGAAACACCATATATTTT

abundance: .
j_gene: TRBJ2-5
len: 14
v_gene: TRBV3-1
d_gene: .
CDR3aa: CASTGGGGRETQYF
CDR3nt: TGTGCCAGCACCGGTGGGGGCGGCAGAGAGACCCAGTACTTC

abundance: many
j_gene: TRBJ1-6
len: 16
v_gene: TRBV3-1
d_gene: TRBD1
CDR3aa: CASSVIAGQNNSPLHF
CDR3nt: TGTGCCAGCAGCGTCATAGCGGGACAGAATAATTCACCCCTCCACTTT

abundance: few
j_gene: TRBJ2-1
len: 13
v_gene: TRBV7-8
d_gene: .
CDR3aa: CASSAGVLNEQFF
CDR3nt: TGTGCCAGCAGCGCAGGGGTTCTAAATGAGCAGTTCTTC

abundance: few
j_gene: TRBJ2-7
len: 15
v_gene: TRBV10-2
d_gene: TRBD1
CDR3aa: CASSETGTGSYEQYF
CDR3nt: TGCGCCAGCAGCGAGACCGGGACAGGGTCCTACGAGCAGTACTTC

abundance: few
j_gene: TRBJ2-3
len: 16
v_gene: TRBV4-2
d_gene: .
CDR3aa: CASSHGDGLRTDTQYF
CDR3nt: TGTGCCAGCAGCCACGGGGACGGATTGCGCACAGATACGCAGTATTTT

abundance: .
j_gene: TRBJ1-5
len: 14
v_gene: TRBV3-1
d_gene: TRBD1
CDR3aa: CASSPDRVHQPQHF
CDR3nt: TGTGCCAGCAGTCCCGACAGGGTCCATCAGCCCCAGCATTTT

abundance: .
j_gene: TRBJ2-1
len: 14
v_gene: TRBV2
d_gene: TRBD2
CDR3aa: CASSATSRHNEQFF
CDR3nt: TGTGCCAGCAGCGCGACTAGCCGACACAATGAGCAGTTCTTC

abundance: .
j_gene: TRBJ1-2
len: 17
v_gene: TRBV4-3
d_gene: .
CDR3aa: CASSQDLGGRTNYGYTF
CDR3nt: TGCGCCAGCAGCCAAGATCTTGGAGGAAGAACTAACTATGGCTACACCTTC

abundance: .
j_gene: TRBJ2-3
len: 15
v_gene: TRBV15
d_gene: .
CDR3aa: CATSRAQGITDTQYF
CDR3nt: TGTGCCACCAGCAGAGCTCAGGGAATCACAGATACGCAGTATTTT

abundance: many
j_gene: TRBJ1-3
len: 13
v_gene: TRBV7-8
d_gene: .
CDR3aa: CASSLSSGNTIYF
CDR3nt: TGTGCCAGCAGCTTATCCTCTGGAAACACCATATATTTT

abundance: .
j_gene: TRBJ1-2
len: 15
v_gene: TRBV19
d_gene: TRBD1
CDR3aa: CASGQLQGIRYGYTF
CDR3nt: TGTGCCAGTGGCCAATTACAGGGGATCAGATACGGCTACACCTTC

abundance: many
j_gene: TRBJ2-7
len: 15
v_gene: TRBV3-1
d_gene: TRBD1
CDR3aa: CASGQGPPIGDEQYF
CDR3nt: TGTGCCAGCGGACAGGGCCCCCCAATCGGGGACGAGCAGTACTTC

abundance: .
j_gene: TRBJ2-3
len: 15
v_gene: TRBV24-1
d_gene: .
CDR3aa: CATSDFPGRGDTQYF
CDR3nt: TGTGCCACCAGTGATTTCCCGGGGCGGGGAGATACGCAGTATTTT

abundance: .
j_gene: TRBJ1-6
len: 13
v_gene: TRBV7-9
d_gene: .
CDR3aa: CASSFGQGAPLHF
CDR3nt: TGTGCCAGCAGCTTTGGGCAAGGAGCACCCCTCCACTTT

abundance: .
j_gene: TRBJ1-3
len: 16
v_gene: TRBV4-2
d_gene: .
CDR3aa: CASSQGDGTSGNTIYF
CDR3nt: TGTGCCAGCAGCCAAGGGGACGGAACCTCTGGAAACACCATATATTTT

abundance: few
j_gene: TRBJ2-3
len: 16
v_gene: TRBV28
d_gene: .
CDR3aa: CASSLAAAPATDTQYF
CDR3nt: TGTGCCAGCAGTTTAGCGGCAGCCCCGGCCACAGATACGCAGTATTTT

abundance: .
j_gene: TRBJ1-4
len: 16
v_gene: TRBV28
d_gene: .
CDR3aa: CASRAGRTATNEKLFF
CDR3nt: TGTGCCAGCAGGGCTGGGAGGACAGCAACTAATGAAAAACTGTTTTTT

abundance: many
j_gene: TRBJ1-6
len: 14
v_gene: TRBV12-3/TRBV12-4
d_gene: .
CDR3aa: CASSPDRTNSPLHF
CDR3nt: TGTGCCAGCAGTCCAGACAGGACAAATTCACCCCTCCACTTT

abundance: few
j_gene: TRBJ2-1
len: 18
v_gene: TRBV3-1
d_gene: TRBD2
CDR3aa: CASSQLAGSGTLRDEQFF
CDR3nt: TGTGCCAGCAGCCAACTTGCAGGTAGCGGGACCCTTAGGGATGAGCAGTTCTTC

abundance: many
j_gene: TRBJ2-5
len: 16
v_gene: TRBV7-6
d_gene: .
CDR3aa: CASSLAPRGAQETQYF
CDR3nt: TGTGCCAGCAGCTTAGCCCCTAGGGGGGCCCAAGAGACCCAGTACTTC

abundance: .
j_gene: TRBJ2-1
len: 11
v_gene: TRBV6-6
d_gene: .
CDR3aa: CAMGGGYEQFF
CDR3nt: TGTGCGATGGGGGGTGGGTATGAGCAGTTCTTC

abundance: few
j_gene: TRBJ2-2
len: 15
v_gene: TRBV5-4
d_gene: TRBD1
CDR3aa: CASSLGQGWSGELFF
CDR3nt: TGTGCCAGCAGCCTAGGACAGGGTTGGTCCGGGGAGCTGTTTTTT

abundance: few
j_gene: TRBJ1-5
len: 16
v_gene: TRBV5-1
d_gene: TRBD1
CDR3aa: CASSLGDRGLHQPQHF
CDR3nt: TGCGCCAGCAGCTTGGGAGACAGGGGCCTCCATCAGCCCCAGCATTTT

abundance: few
j_gene: TRBJ2-1
len: 17
v_gene: TRBV4-1
d_gene: TRBD1
CDR3aa: CASSQTTTGSQYNEQFF
CDR3nt: TGCGCCAGCAGCCAGACCACGACAGGGAGCCAATACAATGAGCAGTTCTTC

abundance: few
j_gene: TRBJ1-5
len: 15
v_gene: TRBV7-2
d_gene: TRBD1
CDR3aa: CASSFTGGAGQPQHF
CDR3nt: TGTGCCAGCAGCTTTACAGGGGGCGCGGGTCAGCCCCAGCATTTT

abundance: .
j_gene: TRBJ1-1
len: 13
v_gene: TRBV12-3/TRBV12-4
d_gene: TRBD1
CDR3aa: CASSFQGAGEAFF
CDR3nt: TGTGCCAGCAGTTTTCAGGGGGCAGGTGAAGCTTTCTTT

abundance: .
j_gene: TRBJ2-3
len: 12
v_gene: TRBV12-3/TRBV12-4
d_gene: TRBD1
CDR3aa: CASSLGQGIKYF
CDR3nt: TGTGCCAGCAGTTTGGGACAGGGGATCAAGTATTTT

abundance: few
j_gene: TRBJ2-1
len: 14
v_gene: TRBV20-1
d_gene: .
CDR3aa: CSASDWGPRNEQFF
CDR3nt: TGCAGTGCTTCGGACTGGGGGCCGAGGAATGAGCAGTTCTTC